This T cell receptor beta chain derives from a study of Ad26.COV2.S vaccination and SARS-CoV-2 variants (dated by TCRdb to 2020 to 2023). Study-level background: Vaccine-arm donors were drawn from COV1001, a multicentre, randomized, double-blind, placebo-controlled phase I-IIa trial of Ad26.COV2.S in healthy adults. Dosing of Ad26.COV2.S was intramuscular, at either 5x10^10 or 1x10^11 viral particles, delivered as one shot or as two shots spaced 56 days apart. TCRbeta repertoire sequencing was used to assess the specificity and breadth of SARS-CoV-2-reactive T cell receptors after Ad26.COV2.S vaccination. The TCR-sequenced set comprised approximately 32 samples: some 20 Ad26.COV2.S vaccine recipients, 5 placebo recipients and 8 SARS-CoV-2 convalescent individuals. Trial participants were randomized into five groups of five: low-dose or high-dose Ad26.COV2.S given once or twice, or placebo on both occasions. Blinding of investigators to trial group allocation was maintained during experiments and outcome assessment.

The immunoSEQ Assay was the method used to sequence TCRbeta CDR3 regions. After extraction, genomic DNA underwent amplification by bias-controlled multiplex PCR, followed by high-throughput sequencing. Regarding the original processing steps: To quantify the absolute abundance of every unique TCRbeta CDR3 region, sequences were collapsed and filtered. T cell fraction was estimated by normalization of TCRbeta template counts to usable DNA, with usable DNA being measured through amplification of reference genes present in all nucleated cells. Repertoire TCRs were annotated as SARS-CoV-2-specific by exact matching of V gene, CDR3 amino acid sequence and J gene to a known reactive TCR set. The reference SARS-CoV-2 TCR set was derived from MIRA and filtered for enrichment in COVID-19-positive ImmuneCODE repertoires, a step that removed public or cross-reactive TCRs. Drawing on the MIRA antigens, annotated TCRs were analysed further at the level of specific ORF or position within ORF. Breadth was defined as the number of annotated unique rearrangements divided by the total number of unique productive rearrangements, and depth was defined as the summed frequency of the annotated unique rearrangements. TCR breadth was compared between groups using two-sided Wilcoxon rank-sum tests. Imported from immuneACCESS, the table was reduced by TCRdb to in-frame sequences with V and J called. These copies leave out some clones; in studies compared against another copy, an unresolved V gene accounts for under half, and the cause of the remainder is not known. The V and J calls and the clone size are those of that table, but D and trimming were determined from the DNA. The sample table records fewer than 800,000 clones; 80% to 90% of these occur just once. The ten largest clones represent approximately 1.5% of the sample.

Note on this clone: No cognate antigen has been identified for it. No base quality information exists; no much larger clone differs at one position. The sample holds other DNA sequences that translate to the same CDR3.

V is pared back by 0 bases and J by 1 base, with 10 bases lying between the germline termini. The CDR3 covers 16 residues, taking in both the cysteine and the phenylalanine. Kept here is only the CDR3 DNA, which spans 48 bases and is read in frame from base 1. CDR1 KGHSH and CDR2 LQKENI are derived from the germline V gene. The treatment or condition tag for this specimen amounts to: some 19 received Ad26.COV2.S at low or high dose, single or two shots; about five received placebo; per-sample allocation not given. Repertoires of vaccine and placebo recipients were sequenced from samples taken on day 63 after the first injection. Cohort 1b enrolled 25 adults aged 18-55 years at a single site in Boston, USA, between 29 July and 7 August 2020. Ad26.COV2.S consisted of a replication-incompetent adenovirus type 26 vector by which a prefusion-stabilized SARS-CoV-2 spike protein from the original Wuhan strain was expressed.

Summary of the overall study and its limitations: After vaccination, spike-specific CD8+ and CD4+ T cell responses were reported to show substantial breadth. Vaccine and placebo recipients had comparable non-spike TCR breadth, which fits with the vaccine containing only spike. The study was not powered for comparison of responses between vaccine doses or regimens. Spike-specific TCR breadth was higher in Ad26.COV2.S recipients than in placebo recipients (P = 0.0014). According to the authors, total T cell responses may have been underestimated by the TCR breadth and depth analyses.

The receptor comes from a person aged 18-60 years who received the Ad26.COV2.S COVID-19 vaccine or a placebo. Here the sequenced sample was peripheral blood, taken in a trial of Ad26.COV2.S vaccine versus placebo. The sequence is built from TRBV18 and TRBJ2-1, with a tentative D gene TRBD2 over 6 matching bases. For the CDR3, the sequence is CASSPPGGASYNEQFF. Read as DNA, the sequence is TGTGCCAGCTCACCACCAGGAGGGGCGTCCTACAATGAGCAGTTCTTC.